This T cell receptor (beta chain) was observed in a study of cytomegalovirus exposure and HLA in healthy donors. Background on the study: The roughly 670 first-cohort repertoires shared a platform with the 110 or so validation repertoires, as reported in a later analysis.

The V end lost 2 bases, the J end lost 5 bases, and 9 bases lay between the germline ends. This CDR3 has 12 amino acids. Germline V CDR1 and CDR2: GTSNPN, SVGIG (reference sequence). Concerning this clone: Its antigen is undetermined.

General study points: The listing of fewer than 200 TCR beta chains classed them as cytomegalovirus-associated. One later analysis, an examination of the 90 to 150 validation repertoires, found that first-cohort TCR clusters tended to co-occur in them.

TCRdb keeps only in-frame clones here, not all; method: immunoSEQ multiplex PCR. The sample contains about 73,000 clones, roughly 89% of which appear only once. The validation cohort, a group of 120 subjects, included the donors and was separate from the roughly 670-subject first cohort. The source of this sequence is a woman in her late teens or twenties in good health and CMV-seropositive. Sequencing input: PBMCs. The chain couples TRBV30 to TRBJ1-1, with D unclear. The CDR3 protein is CAWSRDYTEAFF. The CDR3, as DNA: TGTGCCTGGAGTAGAGATTATACTGAAGCTTTCTTT.